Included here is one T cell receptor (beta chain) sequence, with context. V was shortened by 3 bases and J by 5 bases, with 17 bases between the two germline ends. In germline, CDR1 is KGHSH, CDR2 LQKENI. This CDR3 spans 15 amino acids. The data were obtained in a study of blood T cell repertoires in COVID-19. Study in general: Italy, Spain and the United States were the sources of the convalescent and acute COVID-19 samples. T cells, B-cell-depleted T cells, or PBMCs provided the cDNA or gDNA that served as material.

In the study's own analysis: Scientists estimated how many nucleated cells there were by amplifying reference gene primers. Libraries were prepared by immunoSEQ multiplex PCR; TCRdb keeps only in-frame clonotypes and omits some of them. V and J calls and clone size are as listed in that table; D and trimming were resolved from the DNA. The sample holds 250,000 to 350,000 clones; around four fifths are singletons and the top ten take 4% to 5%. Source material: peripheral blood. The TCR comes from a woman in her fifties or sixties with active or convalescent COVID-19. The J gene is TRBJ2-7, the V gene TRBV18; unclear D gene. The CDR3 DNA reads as TGTGCCAGCTCACCGGAGCTCCGTGCTCTCGACGAGCAGTACTTC. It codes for CASSPELRALDEQYF.